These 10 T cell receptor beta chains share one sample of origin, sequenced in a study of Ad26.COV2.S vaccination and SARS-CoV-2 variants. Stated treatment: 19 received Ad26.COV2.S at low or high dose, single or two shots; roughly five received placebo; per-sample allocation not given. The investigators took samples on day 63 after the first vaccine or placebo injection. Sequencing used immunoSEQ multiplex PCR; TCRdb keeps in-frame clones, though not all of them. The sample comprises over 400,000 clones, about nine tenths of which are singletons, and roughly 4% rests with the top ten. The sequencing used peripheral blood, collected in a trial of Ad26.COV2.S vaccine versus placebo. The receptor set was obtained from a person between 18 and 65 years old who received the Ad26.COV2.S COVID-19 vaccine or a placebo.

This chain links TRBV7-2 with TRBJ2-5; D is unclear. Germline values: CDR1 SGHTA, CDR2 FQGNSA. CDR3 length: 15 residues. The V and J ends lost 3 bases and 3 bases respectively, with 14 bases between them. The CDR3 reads CASSFGGRIEETQYF. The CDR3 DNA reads TGTGCCAGCAGCTTCGGTGGGCGGATAGAAGAGACCCAGTACTTC.

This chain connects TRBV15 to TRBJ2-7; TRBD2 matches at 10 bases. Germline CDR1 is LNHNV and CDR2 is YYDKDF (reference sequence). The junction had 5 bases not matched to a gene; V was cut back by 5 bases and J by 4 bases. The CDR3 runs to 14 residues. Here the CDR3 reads CATSVSSGSYEQYF. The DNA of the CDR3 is TGTGCCACCAGCGTTTCTAGCGGGAGTTACGAGCAGTACTTC.

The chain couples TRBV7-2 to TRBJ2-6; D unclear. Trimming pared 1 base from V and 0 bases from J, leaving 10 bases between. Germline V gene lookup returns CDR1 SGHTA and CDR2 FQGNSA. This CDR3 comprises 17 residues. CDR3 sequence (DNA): TGTGCCAGCAGCTTAGTATTCCGAAACTCTGGGGCCAACGTCCTGACTTTC. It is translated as CASSLVFRNSGANVLTF.

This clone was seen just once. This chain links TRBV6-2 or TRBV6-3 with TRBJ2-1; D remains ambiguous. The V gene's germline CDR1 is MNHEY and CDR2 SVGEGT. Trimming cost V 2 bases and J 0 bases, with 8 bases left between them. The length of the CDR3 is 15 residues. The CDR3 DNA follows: TGTGCCAGCAGTTACGGTTCCCTCTCCTACAATGAGCAGTTCTTC. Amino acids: CASSYGSLSYNEQFF.

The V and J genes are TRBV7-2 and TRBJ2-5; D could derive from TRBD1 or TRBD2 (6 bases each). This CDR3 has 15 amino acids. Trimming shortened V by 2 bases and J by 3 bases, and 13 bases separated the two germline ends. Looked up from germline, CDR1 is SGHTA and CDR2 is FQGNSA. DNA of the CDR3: TGTGCCAGCAGCTTAATGGGGGGCGCTGAAGAGACCCAGTACTTC. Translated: CASSLMGGAEETQYF. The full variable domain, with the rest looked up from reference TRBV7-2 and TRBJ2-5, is GAGVSQSPSNKVTEKGKDVELRCDPISGHTALYWYRQSLGQGLEFLIYFQGNSAPDKSGLPSDRFSAERTGGSVSTLTIQRTQQEDSAVYLCASSLMGGAEETQYFGPGTRLLVL.

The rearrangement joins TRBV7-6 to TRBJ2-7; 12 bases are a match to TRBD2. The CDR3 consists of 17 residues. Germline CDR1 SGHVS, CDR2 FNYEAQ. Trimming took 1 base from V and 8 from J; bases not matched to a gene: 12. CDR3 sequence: CASSLEPPSGRAAQQYF. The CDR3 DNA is TGTGCCAGCAGCTTAGAGCCTCCTAGCGGGAGGGCCGCTCAGCAGTACTTC. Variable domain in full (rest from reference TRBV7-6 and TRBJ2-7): GAGVSQSPRYKVTKRGQDVALRCDPISGHVSLYWYRQALGQGPEFLTYFNYEAQQDKSGLPNDRFSAERPEGSISTLTIQRTEQRDSAMYRCASSLEPPSGRAAQQYFGPGTRLTVT.

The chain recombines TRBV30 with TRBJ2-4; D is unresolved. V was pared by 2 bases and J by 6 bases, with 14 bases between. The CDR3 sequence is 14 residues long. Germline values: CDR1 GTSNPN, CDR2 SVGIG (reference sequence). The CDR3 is CAWSPRANLNIQYF. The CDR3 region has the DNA TGTGCCTGGAGTCCCCGCGCCAACCTAAACATTCAGTACTTC.

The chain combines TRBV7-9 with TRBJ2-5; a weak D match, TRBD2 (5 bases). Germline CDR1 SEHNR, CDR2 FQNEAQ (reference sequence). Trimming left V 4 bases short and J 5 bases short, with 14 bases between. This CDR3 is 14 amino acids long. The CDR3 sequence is CASSSGVVRETQYF. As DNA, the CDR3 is TGTGCCAGCAGCTCCGGGGTAGTTCGGGAGACCCAGTACTTC.

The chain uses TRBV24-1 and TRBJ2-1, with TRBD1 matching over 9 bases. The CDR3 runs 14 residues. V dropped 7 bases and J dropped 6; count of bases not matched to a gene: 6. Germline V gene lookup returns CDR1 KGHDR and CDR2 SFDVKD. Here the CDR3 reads CATSRQGGGNEQFF. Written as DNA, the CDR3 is TGTGCCACCAGCCGACAGGGGGGAGGCAATGAGCAGTTCTTC.

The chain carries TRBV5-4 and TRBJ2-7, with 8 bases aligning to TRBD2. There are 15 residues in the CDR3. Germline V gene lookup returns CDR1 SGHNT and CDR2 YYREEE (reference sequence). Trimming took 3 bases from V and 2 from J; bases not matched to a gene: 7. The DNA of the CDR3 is TGTGCCAGCAGCTCGGGGGAGCGGGAGCCCTACGAGCAGTACTTC. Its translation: CASSSGEREPYEQYF.